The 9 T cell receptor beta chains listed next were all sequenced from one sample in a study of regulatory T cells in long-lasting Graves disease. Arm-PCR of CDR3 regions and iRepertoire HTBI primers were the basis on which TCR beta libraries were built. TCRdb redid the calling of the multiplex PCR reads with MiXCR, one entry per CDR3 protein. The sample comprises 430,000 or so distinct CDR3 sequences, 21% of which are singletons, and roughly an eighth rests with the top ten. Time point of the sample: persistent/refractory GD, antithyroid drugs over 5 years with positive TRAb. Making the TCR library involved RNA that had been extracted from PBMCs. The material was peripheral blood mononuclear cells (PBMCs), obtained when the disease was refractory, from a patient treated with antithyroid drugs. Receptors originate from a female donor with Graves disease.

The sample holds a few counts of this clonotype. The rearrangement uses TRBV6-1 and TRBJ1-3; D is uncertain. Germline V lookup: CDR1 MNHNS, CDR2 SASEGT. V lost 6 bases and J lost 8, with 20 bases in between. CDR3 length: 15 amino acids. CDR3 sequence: CASRTLSRDSDTIYF. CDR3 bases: TGTGCCAGCAGGACCCTTTCCAGAGATTCGGACACCATATATTTT.

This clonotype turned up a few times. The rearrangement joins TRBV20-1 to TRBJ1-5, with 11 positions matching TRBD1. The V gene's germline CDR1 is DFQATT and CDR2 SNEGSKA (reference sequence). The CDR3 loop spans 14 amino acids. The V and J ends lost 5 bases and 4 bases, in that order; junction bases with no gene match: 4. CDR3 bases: TGCAGTGCTGCCGGGACAGGGGGGAATCAGCCCCAGCATTTT. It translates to CSAAGTGGNQPQHF.

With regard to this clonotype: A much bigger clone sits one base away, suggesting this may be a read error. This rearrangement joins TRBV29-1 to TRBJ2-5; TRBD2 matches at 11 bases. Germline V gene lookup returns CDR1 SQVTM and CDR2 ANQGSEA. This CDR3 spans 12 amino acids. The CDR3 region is CGALAGEETQYF. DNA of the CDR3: TGCGGCGCACTAGCGGGAGAAGAGACCCAGTACTTC. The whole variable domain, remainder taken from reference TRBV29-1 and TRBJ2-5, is SAVISQKPSRDICQRGTSLTIQCQVDSQVTMMFWYRQQPGQSLTLIATANQGSEATYESGFVIDKFPISRPNLTFSTLTVSNMSPEDSSIYLCGALAGEETQYFGPGTRLLVL.

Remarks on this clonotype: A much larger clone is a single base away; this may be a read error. The CDR3 nucleotides read TGTGCCAGCAGTTTAACCAGGGATAGCAATCGGCCCCAGCATTTT. Amino acid sequence: CASSLTRDSNRPQHF. The genes are TRBV12-3 or TRBV12-4 and TRBJ1-5, with D perhaps TRBD1 (5 bases). The CDR3 is made up of 15 amino acids.

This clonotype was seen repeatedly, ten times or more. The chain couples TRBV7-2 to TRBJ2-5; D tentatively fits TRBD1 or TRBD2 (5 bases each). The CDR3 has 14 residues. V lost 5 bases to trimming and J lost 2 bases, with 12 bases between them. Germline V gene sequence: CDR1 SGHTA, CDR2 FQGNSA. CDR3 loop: CASSRIWGQETQYF. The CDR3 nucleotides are TGTGCCAGCAGCCGAATATGGGGGCAAGAGACCCAGTACTTC.

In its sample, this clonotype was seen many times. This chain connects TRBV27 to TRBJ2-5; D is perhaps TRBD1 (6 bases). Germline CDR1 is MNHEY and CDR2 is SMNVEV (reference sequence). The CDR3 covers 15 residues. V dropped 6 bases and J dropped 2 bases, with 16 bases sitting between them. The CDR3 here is CASSYQGTAQETQYF. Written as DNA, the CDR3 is TGTGCCAGCAGCTATCAGGGGACCGCACAAGAGACCCAGTACTTC.

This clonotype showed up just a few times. DNA of the CDR3: TGTGCCAGCAGTTACATTACAGGGGATCTTGACACCGGGGAGCTGTTTTTT. This translates into CASSYITGDLDTGELFF. The chain recombines TRBV6-5 with TRBJ2-2; 7 bases are a match to TRBD1. Germline V gene sequence: CDR1 MNHEY, CDR2 SVGAGI. The CDR3 length is 17 residues. V trimming: 2 bases; J trimming: 3 bases; junction bases outside the gene matches: 9.

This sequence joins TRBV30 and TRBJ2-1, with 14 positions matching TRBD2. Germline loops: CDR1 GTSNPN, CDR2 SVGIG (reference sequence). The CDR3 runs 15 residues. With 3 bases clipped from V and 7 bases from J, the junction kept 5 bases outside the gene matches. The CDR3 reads CAWRQGLAGVNEQFF. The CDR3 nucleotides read TGTGCCTGGAGGCAGGGACTAGCGGGAGTGAATGAGCAGTTCTTC.

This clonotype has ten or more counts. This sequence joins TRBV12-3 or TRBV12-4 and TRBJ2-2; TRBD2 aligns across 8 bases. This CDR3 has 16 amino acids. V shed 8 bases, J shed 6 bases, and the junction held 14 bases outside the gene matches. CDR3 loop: CASSDRGGAGAGELFF. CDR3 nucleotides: TGTGCCAGCTCCGATCGGGGGGGCGCAGGGGCCGGGGAGCTGTTTTTT.